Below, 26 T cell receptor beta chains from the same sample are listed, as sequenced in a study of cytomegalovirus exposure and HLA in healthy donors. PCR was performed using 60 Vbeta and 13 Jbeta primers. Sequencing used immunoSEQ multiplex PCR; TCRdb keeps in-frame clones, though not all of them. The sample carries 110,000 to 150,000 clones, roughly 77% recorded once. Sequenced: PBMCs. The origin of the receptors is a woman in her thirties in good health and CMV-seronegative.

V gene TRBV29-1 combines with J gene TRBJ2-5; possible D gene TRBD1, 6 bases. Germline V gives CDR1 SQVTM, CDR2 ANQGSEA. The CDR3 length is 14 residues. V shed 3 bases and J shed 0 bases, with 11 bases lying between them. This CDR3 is CSVELTGYQETQYF. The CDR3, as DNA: TGCAGCGTTGAGCTTACAGGGTACCAAGAGACCCAGTACTTC.

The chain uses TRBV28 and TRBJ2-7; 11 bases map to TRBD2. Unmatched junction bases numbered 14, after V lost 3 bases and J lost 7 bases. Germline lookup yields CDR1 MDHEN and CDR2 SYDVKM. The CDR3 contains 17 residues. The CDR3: CASSLRHLTSGSWEQYF. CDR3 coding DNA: TGTGCCAGCAGTTTGCGGCACCTTACTAGCGGGAGTTGGGAGCAGTACTTC.

CDR3 coding DNA: TGTGCCAGCAGTTTAGTAGGCAATCAGCCCCAGCATTTT. Translation: CASSLVGNQPQHF. This chain uses TRBV27 with TRBJ1-5, with D unresolved. From germline, CDR1 is MNHEY and CDR2 SMNVEV (reference sequence). The V end lost 2 bases, the J end lost 2 bases, and 4 bases lay between the germline ends. The length of the CDR3 is 13 residues.

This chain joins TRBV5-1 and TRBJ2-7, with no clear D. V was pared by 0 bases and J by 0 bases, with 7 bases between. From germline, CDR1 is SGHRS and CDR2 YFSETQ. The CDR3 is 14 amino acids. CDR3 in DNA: TGCGCCAGCAGCTTGGATACAAGCTCCTACGAGCAGTACTTC. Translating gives CASSLDTSSYEQYF.

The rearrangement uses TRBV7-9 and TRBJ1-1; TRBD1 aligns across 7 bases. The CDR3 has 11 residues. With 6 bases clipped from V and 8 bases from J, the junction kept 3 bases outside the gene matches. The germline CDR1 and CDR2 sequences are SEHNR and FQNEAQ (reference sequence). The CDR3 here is CASSLGQEAFF. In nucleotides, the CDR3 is TGTGCCAGCAGTTTGGGACAGGAAGCTTTCTTT.

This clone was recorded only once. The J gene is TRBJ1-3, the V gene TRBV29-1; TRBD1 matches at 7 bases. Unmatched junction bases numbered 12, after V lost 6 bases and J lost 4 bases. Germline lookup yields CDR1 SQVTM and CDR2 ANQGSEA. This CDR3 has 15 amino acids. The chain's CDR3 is CSVAVNRGPGNTIYF. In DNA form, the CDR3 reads TGCAGCGTGGCGGTCAACAGGGGACCCGGAAACACCATATATTTT.

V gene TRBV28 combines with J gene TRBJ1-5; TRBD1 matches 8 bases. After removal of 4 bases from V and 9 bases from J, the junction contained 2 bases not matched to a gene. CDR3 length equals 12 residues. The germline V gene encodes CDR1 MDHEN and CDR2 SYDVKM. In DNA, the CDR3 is TGTGCCAGCAGTTCCGGGACAGGGCCCCAGCATTTT. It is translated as CASSSGTGPQHF.

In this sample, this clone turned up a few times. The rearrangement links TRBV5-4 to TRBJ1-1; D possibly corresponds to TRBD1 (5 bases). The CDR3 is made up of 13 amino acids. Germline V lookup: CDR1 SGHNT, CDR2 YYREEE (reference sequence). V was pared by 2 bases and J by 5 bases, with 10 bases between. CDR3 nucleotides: TGTGCCAGCAGCTTAGAGCAGGGAACTGAAGCTTTCTTT. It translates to CASSLEQGTEAFF.

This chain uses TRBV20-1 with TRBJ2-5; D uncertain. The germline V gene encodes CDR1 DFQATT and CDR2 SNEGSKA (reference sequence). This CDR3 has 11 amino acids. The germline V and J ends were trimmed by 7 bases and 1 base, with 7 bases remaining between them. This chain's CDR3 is CSDMFQETQYF. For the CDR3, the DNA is TGCAGTGATATGTTCCAAGAGACCCAGTACTTC.

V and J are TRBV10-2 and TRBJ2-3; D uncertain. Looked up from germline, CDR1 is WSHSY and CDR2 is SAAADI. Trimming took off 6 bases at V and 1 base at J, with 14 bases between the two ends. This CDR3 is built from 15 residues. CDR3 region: CASRSSELGTDTQYF. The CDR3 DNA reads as TGCGCCAGCAGATCTTCCGAGCTGGGCACAGATACGCAGTATTTT.

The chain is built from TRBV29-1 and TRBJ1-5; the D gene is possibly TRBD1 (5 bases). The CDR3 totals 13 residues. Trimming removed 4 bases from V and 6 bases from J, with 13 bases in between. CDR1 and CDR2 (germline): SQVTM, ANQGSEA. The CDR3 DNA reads TGCAGCGTTGCTGCGGGGCCCGGTCAGCCCCAGCATTTT. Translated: CSVAAGPGQPQHF.

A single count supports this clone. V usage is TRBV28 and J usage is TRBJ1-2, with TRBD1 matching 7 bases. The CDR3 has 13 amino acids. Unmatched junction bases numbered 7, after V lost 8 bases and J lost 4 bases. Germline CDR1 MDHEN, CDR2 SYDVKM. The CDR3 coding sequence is TGTGCCAGCCGCCGGACAGGAGGCTATGGCTACACCTTC. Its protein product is CASRRTGGYGYTF.

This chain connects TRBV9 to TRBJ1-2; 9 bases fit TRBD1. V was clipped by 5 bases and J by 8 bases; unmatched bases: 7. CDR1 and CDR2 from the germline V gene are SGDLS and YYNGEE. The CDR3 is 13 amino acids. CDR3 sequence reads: CASRTDRGGGYTF. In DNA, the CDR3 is TGTGCCAGCAGAACGGACAGGGGAGGCGGCTACACCTTC.

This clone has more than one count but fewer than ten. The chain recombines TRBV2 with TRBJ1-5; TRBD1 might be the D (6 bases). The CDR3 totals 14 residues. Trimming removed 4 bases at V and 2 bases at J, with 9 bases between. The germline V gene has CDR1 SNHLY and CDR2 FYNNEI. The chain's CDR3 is CASSGAGGNQPQHF. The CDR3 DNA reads TGTGCCAGCAGTGGGGCAGGGGGCAATCAGCCCCAGCATTTT.

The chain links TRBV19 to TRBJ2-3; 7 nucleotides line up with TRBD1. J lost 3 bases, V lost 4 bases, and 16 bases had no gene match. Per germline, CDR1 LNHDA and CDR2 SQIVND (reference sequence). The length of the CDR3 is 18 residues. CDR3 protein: CASSKSLGQPLGTDTQYF. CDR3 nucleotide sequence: TGTGCCAGTAGTAAGTCCTTGGGACAGCCCTTAGGGACAGATACGCAGTATTTT.

In DNA, the CDR3 is TGTGCCAGCAGTGATTGGGACATCAGTTCCTACGAGCAGTACGTC. Its protein is CASSDWDISSYEQYV. The gene calls are TRBV28 and TRBJ2-7, with D maybe TRBD1 (6 bases). Looked up from germline, CDR1 is MDHEN and CDR2 is SYDVKM. Trimming removed 5 bases at V and 1 base at J, with 15 bases between. The CDR3 is made up of 15 amino acids.

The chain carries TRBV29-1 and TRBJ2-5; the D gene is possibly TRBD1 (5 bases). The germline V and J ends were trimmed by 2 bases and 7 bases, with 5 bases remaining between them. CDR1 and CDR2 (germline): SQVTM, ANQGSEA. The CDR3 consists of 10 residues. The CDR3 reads CSVETGTQYF. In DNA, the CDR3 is TGCAGCGTTGAAACAGGGACCCAGTACTTC.

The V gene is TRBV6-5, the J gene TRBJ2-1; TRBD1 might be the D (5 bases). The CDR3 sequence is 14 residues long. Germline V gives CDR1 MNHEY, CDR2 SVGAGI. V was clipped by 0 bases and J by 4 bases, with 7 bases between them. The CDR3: CASSYSDIYNEQFF. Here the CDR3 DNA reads TGTGCCAGCAGTTACTCGGACATTTACAATGAGCAGTTCTTC.

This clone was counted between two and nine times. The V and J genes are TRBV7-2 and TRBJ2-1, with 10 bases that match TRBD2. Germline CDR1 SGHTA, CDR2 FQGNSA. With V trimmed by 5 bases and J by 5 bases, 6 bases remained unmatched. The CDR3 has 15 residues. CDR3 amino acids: CASSQIAGGNNEQFF. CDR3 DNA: TGTGCCAGCAGCCAGATAGCGGGGGGCAACAATGAGCAGTTCTTC.

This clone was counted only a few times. CDR3 residues: CARSPLHRELKNGNTEAFF. For the CDR3, the DNA is TGTGCCAGAAGCCCCCTTCACAGGGAACTCAAAAATGGGAACACTGAAGCTTTCTTT. The V and J genes are TRBV5-3 and TRBJ1-1, with D possibly matching TRBD1 (6 bases). TRBV5-3 is known as an ORF, though its function is uncertain. V dropped 4 bases and J dropped 1 base, with 26 bases sitting between them. The CDR3 contains 19 residues.

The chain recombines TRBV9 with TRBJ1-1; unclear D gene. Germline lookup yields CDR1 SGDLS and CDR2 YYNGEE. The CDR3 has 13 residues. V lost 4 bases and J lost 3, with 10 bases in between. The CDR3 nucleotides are TGTGCCAGCAGCCCCAGGAAGGACACTGAAGCTTTCTTT. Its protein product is CASSPRKDTEAFF.

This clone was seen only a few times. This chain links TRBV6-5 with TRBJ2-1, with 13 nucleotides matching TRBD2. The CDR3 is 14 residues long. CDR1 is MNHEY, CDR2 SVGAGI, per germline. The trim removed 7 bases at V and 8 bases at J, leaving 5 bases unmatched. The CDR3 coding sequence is TGTGCCAGCACGAGGACTAGCGGGAGCCATGAGCAGTTCTTC. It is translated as CASTRTSGSHEQFF.

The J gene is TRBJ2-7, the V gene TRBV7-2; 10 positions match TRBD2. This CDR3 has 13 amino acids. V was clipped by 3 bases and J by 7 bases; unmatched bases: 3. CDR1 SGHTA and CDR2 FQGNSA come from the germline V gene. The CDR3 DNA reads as TGTGCCAGCAGCTTTAGCGGGGGGAGTGAGCAGTACGTC. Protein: CASSFSGGSEQYV.

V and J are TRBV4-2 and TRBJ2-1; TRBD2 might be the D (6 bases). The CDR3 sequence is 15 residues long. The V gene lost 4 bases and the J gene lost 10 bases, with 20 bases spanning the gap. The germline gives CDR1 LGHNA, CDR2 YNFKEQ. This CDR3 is CASSPTSPSAPEQFF. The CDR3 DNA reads TGTGCCAGCAGCCCCACGAGCCCTAGCGCACCAGAGCAGTTCTTC.

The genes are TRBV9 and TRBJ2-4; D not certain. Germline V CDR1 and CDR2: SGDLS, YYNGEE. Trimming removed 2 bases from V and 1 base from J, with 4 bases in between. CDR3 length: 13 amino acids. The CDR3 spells CASSVSAKNIQYF. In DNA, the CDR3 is TGTGCCAGCAGCGTCTCGGCCAAAAACATTCAGTACTTC.

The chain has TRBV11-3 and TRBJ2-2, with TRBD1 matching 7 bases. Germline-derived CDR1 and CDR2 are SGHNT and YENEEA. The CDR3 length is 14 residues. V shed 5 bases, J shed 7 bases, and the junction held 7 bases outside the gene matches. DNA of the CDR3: TGTGCCAGCAGCCCTAGAGGGGGCAGCGGGGAGCTGTTTTTT. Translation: CASSPRGGSGELFF. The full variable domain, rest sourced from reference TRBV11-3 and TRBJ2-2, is EAGVVQSPRYKIIEKKQPVAFWCNPISGHNTLYWYLQNLGQGPELLIRYENEEAVDDSQLPKDRFSAERLKGVDSTLKIQPAELGDSAVYLCASSPRGGSGELFFGEGSRLTVL.